This is a list of T cell receptor beta chains from one sample in a study of blood T cells in healthy people across ages. TCRdb processed the 5' RACE reads anew with MiXCR; each CDR3 protein has one entry. The data show about 800,000 distinct CDR3 sequences, roughly 25% seen once. These data were also reused for a study on T cells of mothers and their children.

Sequencing input: blood. Every receptor here comes from a boy between 10 and 17 years old in good health. Each CDR3 is given with its conserved first and last residue. A D gene is named only where the DNA matches it firmly. Size values are once, few and many counts, or a class for expanded clones, and some rows have none.

>TRBD1|few|TRBV27|TRBJ1-1
TGTGCCAGCAGTTTCATCAAGGGGGCCAAGGGCACTGAAGCTTTCTTT
CASSFIKGAKGTEAFF
>TRBD1|many|TRBV19|TRBJ2-1
TGTGCCAGTAGTAGGACAGGCTCGGATGAGCAGTTCTTC
CASSRTGSDEQFF
>TRBD1|NA|TRBV5-6|TRBJ2-3
TGTGCCAGCAGCTCCAGCAGACAGGGCAGCACAGATACGCAGTATTTT
CASSSSRQGSTDTQYF
>NA|few|TRBV7-8|TRBJ1-5
TGTGCCAGCAGCTTAGCAAGGGGATTTCGTGGCGGGATTAGCAATCAGCCCCAGCATTTT
CASSLARGFRGGISNQPQHF
>TRBD2|once|TRBV28|TRBJ2-6
TGTGCCAGCAGTTTACTGAGCGGGAGGGCCCCAGGGGCCAACGTCCTGACTTTC
CASSLLSGRAPGANVLTF
>TRBD2|NA|TRBV18|TRBJ2-3
TGTGCCAGCTCACCGGCAGTTGGTAGCGGGAGGACAGATACGCAGTATTTT
CASSPAVGSGRTDTQYF
>NA|NA|TRBV12-3/TRBV12-4|TRBJ2-5
TGTGCCAGCAAACAAACCCCGCAAGAGACCCAGTACTTC
CASKQTPQETQYF
>NA|NA|TRBV30|TRBJ1-5
TGTGCCTGGAGTGTAGAGGTCGGCCCGAGTCAGCCCCAGCATTTT
CAWSVEVGPSQPQHF
>TRBD1|NA|TRBV28|TRBJ2-5
TGTGCCAACAGAGGGACAGGGGGCTCTGAGCAGTACTTC
CANRGTGGSEQYF
>TRBD1|NA|TRBV10-3|TRBJ2-1
TGTGCCATCAGTGAGTCTGTGGCAGGGGGAAAAAATGAGCAGTTCTTC
CAISESVAGGKNEQFF
>TRBD1|many|TRBV12-3/TRBV12-4|TRBJ1-2
TGTGCCAGCAGTTTAGGAGGGACAGGCTATGGCTACACCTTC
CASSLGGTGYGYTF
>NA|few|TRBV30|TRBJ1-4
TGTGCCTGGAGTGTACGCCGCAATGAAAAACTGTTTTTT
CAWSVRRNEKLFF
>NA|NA|TRBV9|TRBJ1-1
TGTGCCAGCAGCGTAGATGGTGGTGAGAGCCTACCTCATGAAGCTTTCTTT
CASSVDGGESLPHEAFF
>TRBD2|few|TRBV6-2/TRBV6-3|TRBJ2-5
TGTGCCAGCAGCCGTACCAGCGGGGCCGGGATAGAGACCCAGTACTTC
CASSRTSGAGIETQYF
>TRBD2|few|TRBV20-1|TRBJ2-7
TGCAGTGCTAGAGACCCGGGGGGTTTCTCCTACGAGCAGTACTTC
CSARDPGGFSYEQYF
>TRBD1|few|TRBV27|TRBJ2-6
TGTGCCAGCAGTTTATTGGCAGGGGGCTTGACTGGGGCCAACGTCCTGACTTTC
CASSLLAGGLTGANVLTF
>NA|few|TRBV28|TRBJ1-1
TGTGCCAGCGTAATAGAAAGAGGGTTAAGGACTGAAGCTTTCTTT
CASVIERGLRTEAFF
>NA|NA|TRBV29-1|TRBJ2-7
TGCAGCGTTGAGGCAGGGGACACCTACGAGCAGTACTTC
CSVEAGDTYEQYF
>NA|NA|TRBV28|TRBJ1-4
TGTGCCAGCAGTTCCCCCCGGGGAGGGAATGAAAAACTGTTTTTT
CASSSPRGGNEKLFF
>NA|NA|TRBV6-6|TRBJ2-5
TGTGCCAGCAGTTATATAGGCAGAGGGGGTCAAGAGACCCAGTACTTC
CASSYIGRGGQETQYF
>NA|few|TRBV30|TRBJ2-5
TGTGCCTGGAAACAGAAAGAGACCCAGTACTTC
CAWKQKETQYF
>NA|NA|TRBV28|TRBJ1-2
TGTGCCAGCAGTTTAGGGAGACAGGTTGCTTCTCCTGGCTACACCTTC
CASSLGRQVASPGYTF
>NA|NA|TRBV20-1|TRBJ2-3
TGCAGTGCTAGAGATGGGGTCACAGATACGCAGTATTTT
CSARDGVTDTQYF
>NA|few|TRBV10-3|TRBJ2-1
TGTGCCATCAGTGAGTCTGGGGTCATTGAGCAGTTCTTC
CAISESGVIEQFF
>NA|few|TRBV6-6|TRBJ2-7
TGTGCCAGCAGTTACTCGGACCCGGGCGAGCAGTACTTC
CASSYSDPGEQYF